This paragraph reports one T cell receptor (beta chain). Authors' processing steps: Amplification of reference gene primers was used by the study to estimate nucleated cell counts. Assay used: immunoSEQ multiplex PCR; TCRdb lists only in-frame clones, some missing. For V, J and clone size, that table is used; D and trimming come from the DNA. The data hold about 320,000 clones, with 65% to 90% observed a single time. This specimen comes from a study of blood T cell repertoires in COVID-19. V lost 7 bases to trimming and J lost 8 bases, with 15 bases between them. Per the germline V gene, CDR1 is SGHDT and CDR2 is YYEEEE. The CDR3 is 12 amino acids.

The clonotype originates from a human donor in a cohort sampled during active COVID-19. The chain carries TRBV5-6 and TRBJ1-2; a weak D match, TRBD1 (6 bases). The sample was peripheral blood. CDR3 nucleotides: TGTGCCAGCCGCCTAGGCAGGGGAGGCTACACCTTC. Translated, it gives CASRLGRGGYTF.